This TCR beta chain was observed in a study of blood T cell repertoires in COVID-19 (dated by TCRdb to 2020 to 2022). General notes on the study: Samples from collaborators originated in the United States, Italy and Spain and spanned both the acute and convalescent phases of COVID-19. The repertoires were released in a freely available public database meant as a resource for research on the immune response to SARS-CoV-2. The prospective study material was composed of cDNA or gDNA derived from T cells, B-cell-depleted T cells, or PBMCs. HLA class I and class II types, where available, came from metadata supplied by the sample provider rather than from assay-based typing. The dataset comprised deeply sampled blood TCRbeta repertoires from subjects exposed to, actively infected with, or recovered from COVID-19. Nearly every sample came with metadata listing a de-identified subject ID, COVID-19 status, age in years and sex. Samples came from the ongoing ImmuneRACE study (first 160 participants) plus 1,254 subjects from 6 global collaborators. Broad study findings and their caveats: Clinical and demographic metadata were provided uncurated, with the amount varying by source and participant.

As to this clone: The specificity of this receptor is unknown. Base qualities were left out, and no much larger clone turns up one base away.

TCRbeta CDR3 regions were amplified from genomic DNA by means of the immunoSEQ Assay, a bias-controlled multiplex PCR. Processing in the source paper ran as follows. Within the assay, amplification of reference gene primers was used to estimate how many nucleated cells each sample contained. To quantify the absolute abundance of each unique TCRbeta CDR3 rearrangement, sequence reads were collapsed and filtered. For each sample, productive Simpson clonality was calculated by taking the square root of Simpson's diversity index across productive rearrangements. TCRdb carries this immuneACCESS record with in-frame sequences only. Its versions omit some clonotypes, under half of them owing to an unresolved V gene in the studies checked, with the rest unexplained. V, J and clone size are those of that table, while D and trimming were read from the DNA. This sample lists roughly 80,000 clones; 88% were detected once. The top ten hold about 9% of the sample.

CDR1 LNHDA and CDR2 SQIVND were looked up in the germline V gene (reference sequence). The CDR3 covers 15 residues, taking in both the cysteine and the phenylalanine. Only the CDR3 portion is preserved as DNA: 45 bases, with reading frame beginning at the first base. The V and J ends are trimmed by 4 bases and 9 bases, leaving 22 bases between them. Collaborating institutions collected whole blood in K2EDTA tubes following their own protocols. Collaborator samples were shipped for TCRbeta analysis as frozen whole blood, isolated PBMCs, or DNA extracted from either sample type. This TCR derives from a human donor in a cohort sampled during active COVID-19. The specimen was peripheral blood. The chain uses TRBV19 and TRBJ2-7, and possibly TRBD2, on 6 matching bases. The CDR3 protein: CASSTSLGTVNGQYF. The DNA reads TGTGCCAGTAGTACTTCCCTCGGGACTGTCAACGGGCAGTACTTC.